The 8 T cell receptor beta chains given below trace back to one sample, sequenced in a study of brain T cells in children with intractable seizures. The time point here: blood from clinic visit 5 months post-surgery; TSC patient then seizure free. The data were produced by immunoSEQ multiplex PCR, yet TCRdb's version contains in-frame clones alone and is incomplete. The table records hundreds of thousands of clones, 93% of them present only once. This specimen consisted of peripheral blood, obtained less than 6 months after surgery. The receptors stem from a boy younger than two with tuberous sclerosis and intractable seizures.

The CDR3 loop is CASSEVPVLAQYF. The DNA for the CDR3 is TGTGCCAGCAGTGAAGTACCGGTGCTGGCCCAGTACTTC. This chain uses TRBV6-1 with TRBJ2-5; D unclear. Per germline, CDR1 MNHNS and CDR2 SASEGT. This CDR3 is built from 13 residues. V was shortened by 1 base and J by 9 bases, with 12 bases between the two germline ends.

The table lists this clone with a count of one. This chain joins TRBV7-6 and TRBJ1-3, with 10 bases identical to TRBD1. In germline, CDR1 is SGHVS, CDR2 FNYEAQ. CDR3 length: 15 residues. The trim removed 6 bases at V and 3 bases at J, leaving 5 bases unmatched. Written as DNA, the CDR3 is TGTGCCAGCAGAGACAGGGGGCTCCTTGGAAACACCATATATTTT. It translates to CASRDRGLLGNTIYF.

The genes are TRBV6-5 and TRBJ1-2; a weak D match, TRBD1 (6 bases). CDR1 is MNHEY and CDR2 is SVGAGI in the germline V gene. This CDR3 spans 13 amino acids. V was clipped by 5 bases and J by 2 bases, with 9 bases between them. The CDR3 bases are TGTGCCAGCAGTCGGGACATAAACTATGGCTACACCTTC. Translating gives CASSRDINYGYTF.

This rearrangement joins TRBV11-2 to TRBJ2-5; TRBD1 matches 7 bases. The CDR3 has 16 residues. Per germline, CDR1 SGHAT and CDR2 FQNNGV. V trimming: 1 base; J trimming: 1 base; junction bases outside the gene matches: 6. The CDR3 nucleotides read TGTGCCAGCAGCTTAGTATGGGGACAGAGCCAAGAGACCCAGTACTTC. It yields the protein CASSLVWGQSQETQYF.

V and J are TRBV5-1 and TRBJ2-3, with TRBD1 as a possible D gene (6 bases). Germline V gene sequence: CDR1 SGHRS, CDR2 YFSETQ. This CDR3 is built from 15 residues. V was pared by 2 bases and J by 1 base, with 11 bases between. The CDR3 bases are TGCGCCAGCAGCTTACGGACAGACCGCACAGATACGCAGTATTTT. Translating it yields CASSLRTDRTDTQYF.

The chain is built from TRBV12-3 or TRBV12-4 and TRBJ1-1, with 10 bases aligning to TRBD1. Losses at the gene ends were 5 bases for V and 8 bases for J; bases not matched to a gene: 5. The CDR3 sequence is 13 residues long. The CDR3 loop reads CASSIRQGAEAFF. The CDR3 DNA follows: TGTGCCAGCAGTATCCGACAGGGGGCAGAAGCTTTCTTT.

This chain uses TRBV15 with TRBJ1-2; unclear D gene. The CDR3 contains 12 residues. The V and J ends lost 0 bases and 11 bases respectively, with 10 bases between them. CDR1 LNHNV and CDR2 YYDKDF come from the germline V gene (reference sequence). The CDR3 nucleotides read TGTGCCACCAGCAGAGATACGGGGAGATACACCTTC. It specifies CATSRDTGRYTF.

J is TRBJ2-3 and V is TRBV6-5; D may be TRBD1 (6 bases). The CDR3 sequence is 15 residues long. In germline, CDR1 is MNHEY, CDR2 SVGAGI. Trimming took off 4 bases at V and 3 bases at J, with 14 bases between the two ends. The CDR3 DNA reads as TGTGCCAGCAGTTCAGCAGGGGCGGGTACAGATACGCAGTATTTT. It translates to CASSSAGAGTDTQYF.